This T cell receptor beta chain comes out of a study of cytotoxic CD8 clonotypes in ibrutinib-treated CLL. Looking at the study overall: When averaged across all of the samples, the counts came to 255,043 productive templates and more than 75,000 productive rearrangements.

Frozen PBMC stocks contributed around 1.8 micrograms of genomic DNA to the TCR beta libraries. Measured with immunoSEQ multiplex PCR; TCRdb has only the in-frame clones, and not every one. The sample lists a few hundred thousand clones, about 80% occurring once. Germline V gene data show CDR1 as LNHDA and CDR2 as SQIVND (reference sequence). CDR3 length: 15 residues. Losses at the gene ends were 5 bases for V and 4 bases for J; bases not matched to a gene: 6. This specimen was PBMCs, taken before ibrutinib treatment. This TCR was sampled from a human donor with chronic lymphocytic leukemia. The gene calls are TRBV19 and TRBJ1-5, with TRBD1 matching over 9 bases. CDR3 nucleotide sequence: TGTGCCAGTAGTTTCCTCGGGACAGGGAATCAGCCCCAGCATTTT. It specifies CASSFLGTGNQPQHF.